This T cell receptor (beta chain) emerged from a study of blood T cell repertoires in COVID-19. The V end lost 2 bases, the J end lost 3 bases, and 13 bases lay between the germline ends. The germline V gene encodes CDR1 SGHTA and CDR2 FQGNSA. This CDR3 region has 15 residues. The protocol was immunoSEQ multiplex PCR, while the TCRdb copy is restricted to in-frame clones and leaves out a portion. The table shows under 350,000 clones, with roughly 85% occurring only once. The TCR comes from a woman aged 40-49 years with acute COVID-19. The V gene is TRBV7-2, the J gene TRBJ1-1; no clear D. Material for sequencing was PBMCs or T cells enriched from blood (not recorded which). DNA of the CDR3: TGTGCCAGCAGCTTAAGTGCGCTCACCTACACTGAAGCTTTCTTT. Its translation is CASSLSALTYTEAFF. Combining the CDR3 with reference TRBV7-2 and TRBJ1-1 gives the whole variable domain GAGVSQSPSNKVTEKGKDVELRCDPISGHTALYWYRQSLGQGLEFLIYFQGNSAPDKSGLPSDRFSAERTGGSVSTLTIQRTQQEDSAVYLCASSLSALTYTEAFFGQGTRLTVV.